This entry is about one T cell receptor (beta chain). This sample was taken from a study of blood T cells in healthy people across ages. The CDR3 contains 14 residues. Deletions cut 0 bases from V and 2 bases from J, with 8 bases between. CDR1 is SGDLS, CDR2 YYNGEE, per germline. Through a sample-barcoded 5' primer and a J-beta primer mix, a second PCR was run for about 7 to 12 cycles. Each CDR3 protein is one row after TCRdb ran MiXCR on the 5' RACE reads. The sample records 660,000 or so distinct CDR3 sequences, roughly three fifths being singletons. The sequenced material came from blood. J is TRBJ1-1 and V is TRBV9; no firm D call. The receptor comes from a man aged 55 to 70 in good health. The CDR3 region has the DNA TGTGCCAGCAGCGTAGATGGTGTTAACACTGAAGCTTTCTTT. It codes for CASSVDGVNTEAFF. The full variable domain, rest sourced from reference TRBV9 and TRBJ1-1, is DSGVTQTPKHLITATGQRVTLRCSPRSGDLSVYWYQQSLDQGLQFLIQYYNGEERAKGNILERFSAQQFPDLHSELNLSSLELGDSALYFCASSVDGVNTEAFFGQGTRLTVV.